This record covers a single T cell receptor beta chain. This sample is part of a study of Graves' ophthalmopathy and Graves' hyperthyroidism. Study information: Samples of peripheral blood were obtained at initial diagnosis, prior to treatment of any kind.

RNA transcripts yielded amplified TCR beta CDR3 regions. HTBI-primed RT-PCR formed the first round, and a multiplex PCR formed the second. TCRdb called the multiplex PCR reads again in MiXCR, with one record for every CDR3 protein. The table lists 360,000 or so distinct CDR3 sequences, around 19% of them singletons. The V end lost 4 bases, the J end lost 5 bases, and 11 bases lay between the germline ends. The CDR3 spans 13 residues. The rearrangement joins TRBV12-3 or TRBV12-4 to TRBJ2-5; TRBD1 is a possible D gene (6 bases). Sequenced: peripheral blood. This clonotype was obtained from a woman in her late teens or twenties with Graves' ophthalmopathy. The CDR3 spells CASSWGRRETQYF. The CDR3 DNA is TGTGCCAGCAGTTGGGGGCGGAGGGAGACCCAGTACTTC.